This T cell receptor beta chain emerged from a study of T-cell reconstitution after alpha-beta-depleted transplantation in children. This clonotype was picked up many times. V lost 3 bases to trimming and J lost 5 bases; unmatched junction nucleotides: 6. Germline V gene sequence: CDR1 SEHNR, CDR2 FQNEAQ (reference sequence). The CDR3 has 14 residues. Unique molecular identifiers were used to barcode this TCRbeta library. MiXCR, run by TCRdb on the PCR reads, gives a single entry per CDR3 protein. Among 250,000 to 300,000 distinct CDR3 sequences listed, around 10% were seen once. This rearrangement joins TRBV7-9 to TRBJ2-5, with 7 bases identical to TRBD1. This specimen consisted of peripheral blood, obtained 180 days after TCRalphabeta/CD19-depleted stem cell transplant. The sequence was obtained from a male patient under 10 years old who had a stem cell transplant for chronic granulomatous disease, so the T cells may come from the graft donor. CDR3 residues: CASSFEGGVETQYF. The CDR3 DNA is TGTGCCAGCAGCTTTGAAGGGGGCGTTGAGACCCAGTACTTC.